This T cell receptor (beta chain) was documented in a study of identical twins. Findings of the study overall: Out-of-frame sharing of TCR alpha in monozygotic twins was underestimated by models.

The CDR3 consists of 16 residues. Trimming took 0 bases from V and 3 from J, leaving 12 bases between them. The germline CDR1 and CDR2 sequences are MGHRA and YSYEKL. A note on this clonotype: Its specificity is unknown.

TCRdb re-derived calls from the 5' RACE reads in MiXCR, one entry per CDR3 protein. The data show 540,000 or so distinct CDR3 sequences, 20% to 25% seen once. These data were also filed under a second study, of yellow fever vaccine responses in identical twins.

The sequence was obtained from a woman under 30 in good health. The chain recombines TRBV4-1 with TRBJ1-5; D uncertain. Sequenced: CD4+ T cells sorted from blood. CDR3 amino acids: CASSQDSVGNNQPQHF. The DNA of the CDR3 is TGCGCCAGCAGCCAAGATTCGGTGGGGAACAATCAGCCCCAGCATTTT.